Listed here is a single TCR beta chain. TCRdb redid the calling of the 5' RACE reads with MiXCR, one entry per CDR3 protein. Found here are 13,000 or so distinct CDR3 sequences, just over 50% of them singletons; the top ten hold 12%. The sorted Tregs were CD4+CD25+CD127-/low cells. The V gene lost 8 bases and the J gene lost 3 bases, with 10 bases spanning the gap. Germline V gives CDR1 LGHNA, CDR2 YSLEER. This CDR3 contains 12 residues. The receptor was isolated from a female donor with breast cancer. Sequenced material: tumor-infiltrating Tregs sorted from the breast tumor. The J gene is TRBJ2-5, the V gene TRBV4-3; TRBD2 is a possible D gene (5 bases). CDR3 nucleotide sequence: TGCGCCAGCTGTAGCGTAGAAGAGACCCAGTACTTC. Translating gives CASCSVEETQYF.